This T cell receptor beta chain originates from a study of cytomegalovirus exposure and HLA in healthy donors. The PCR contained 60 Vbeta and 13 Jbeta primers. Generated by immunoSEQ multiplex PCR, the TCRdb table keeps only in-frame clones and is missing some. This table has about 99,000 clones, approximately 79% appearing once. Trimming shortened V by 5 bases and J by 2 bases, and 12 bases separated the two germline ends. The CDR3 length is 14 residues. From germline, CDR1 is SGHAT and CDR2 FQNNGV. This chain connects TRBV11-2 to TRBJ1-2; no clear D. The sequence was collected from a man in his sixties in good health and CMV-seropositive. What was sequenced was PBMCs. CDR3 sequence: CASSRRRLNYGYTF. The CDR3 region has the DNA TGTGCCAGCAGCAGGAGGAGGTTAAACTATGGCTACACCTTC.